This T cell receptor (beta chain) was identified during a study of cytomegalovirus exposure and HLA in healthy donors. Profiling relied on immunoSEQ multiplex PCR, and the TCRdb table lists in-frame clones only, not all of them. Of approximately 110,000 clones listed, 94% are singletons. CDR1 and CDR2 (germline): MNHNS, SASEGT. V was clipped by 2 bases and J by 5 bases, with 10 bases between them. The CDR3 totals 14 residues. This TCR came from a woman younger than 35 in good health and CMV-seronegative. The sequencing sample was made of PBMCs. The chain carries TRBV6-1 and TRBJ1-5; weak D call: TRBD1 (5 bases). CDR3 bases: TGTGCCAGCAGTGAACAGGGATGGTATCAGCCCCAGCATTTT. Translation: CASSEQGWYQPQHF.